The 25 T cell receptor beta chains listed next were all sequenced from one sample in a study of radiation and T cells in renal cell carcinoma. Only in-frame clones appear in the TCRdb table, and some are missing; sequencing was by immunoSEQ multiplex PCR. This table holds some 130,000 clones, over 75% found once. The time point here: blood 2 weeks post-SBRT. Treatment here: 15 Gy SBRT to primary tumor, nephrectomy 4 weeks later. The source was blood, collected from a patient whose treatment included radiotherapy and nephrectomy. The receptor source for this set is a woman in her sixties or seventies with renal cell carcinoma.

This chain joins TRBV6-1 and TRBJ1-1, with D unresolved. The CDR3 is 15 residues long. V gave up 9 bases and J gave up 0 bases, with 17 bases separating them. Germline CDR1 and CDR2: MNHNS and SASEGT. This CDR3 reads CASNLPGRMNTEAFF. DNA for the CDR3: TGTGCCAGTAACCTACCCGGGAGGATGAACACTGAAGCTTTCTTT.

The chain carries TRBV12-5 and TRBJ1-2; 7 bases agree with TRBD1. After removal of 5 bases from V and 1 base from J, the junction contained 4 bases not matched to a gene. The CDR3 is 14 residues long. Germline V CDR1 and CDR2: LGHNT, FRNRAP. CDR3 DNA: TGTGCTAGTGGTCGGGACAGCCTTAACTATGGCTACACCTTC. It is translated as CASGRDSLNYGYTF.

The gene calls are TRBV2 and TRBJ1-4, with D possibly being TRBD1 (6 bases). This CDR3 is 15 amino acids long. V was pared by 5 bases and J by 3 bases, with 13 bases between. Per germline, CDR1 SNHLY and CDR2 FYNNEI. The CDR3 bases are TGTGCCAGCAGTAGCCAACAGGGTTCTAATGAAAAACTGTTTTTT. Its protein product is CASSSQQGSNEKLFF.

This clone was seen a few times. The genes are TRBV14 and TRBJ2-2; no firm D call. The CDR3 is 15 amino acids. Trimming took off 2 bases at V and 4 bases at J, with 11 bases between the two ends. Germline V CDR1 and CDR2: SGHDN, FVKESK. The CDR3 DNA sequence: TGTGCCAGCAGCCAAAACGTGGTCCCCACCGGGGAGCTGTTTTTT. Its protein product is CASSQNVVPTGELFF.

The chain is built from TRBV10-3 and TRBJ2-5, with D possibly being TRBD2 (5 bases). This CDR3 has 11 residues. CDR1 and CDR2 from the germline V gene are ENHRY and SYGVKD. The V end lost 11 bases, the J end lost 3 bases, and 10 bases lay between the germline ends. The CDR3, as DNA: TGTGCCGTCGGACTTAAAGAGACCCAGTACTTC. It yields the protein CAVGLKETQYF.

The CDR3 reads CASNSLSLNTGELFF. The CDR3 DNA is TGTGCCAGCAACTCCCTCTCCTTGAACACCGGGGAGCTGTTTTTT. The chain employs TRBV7-9 and TRBJ2-2; D remains ambiguous. V lost 7 bases and J 1 base, leaving 13 bases between the germline ends. This CDR3 region has 15 residues. Germline assignment: CDR1 SEHNR and CDR2 FQNEAQ (reference sequence).

This clone was seen only a few times. V and J are TRBV27 and TRBJ1-1; D not resolved. The ends were cut back, 5 bases at V and 1 base at J, with 8 bases in the middle. CDR1 and CDR2 (germline): MNHEY, SMNVEV (reference sequence). This CDR3 has 13 residues. The CDR3 reads CASSVSQNTEAFF. In DNA, the CDR3 is TGTGCCAGCAGTGTTTCTCAGAACACTGAAGCTTTCTTT.

The chain recombines TRBV5-4 with TRBJ1-1, with D hard to call. Trimming cost V 2 bases and J 1 base, with 9 bases left between them. The CDR3 totals 14 residues. The germline CDR1 and CDR2 sequences are SGHNT and YYREEE (reference sequence). In DNA form, the CDR3 reads TGTGCCAGCAGCTTCGAGGGTGGGAACACTGAAGCTTTCTTT. This encodes CASSFEGGNTEAFF.

In regard to this clone: An end of the junction differs from the germline gene, which may be a read error. The J gene is TRBJ2-1, the V gene TRBV10-3; 7 bases agree with TRBD2. The CDR3 is made up of 11 amino acids. Germline CDR1 reads ENHRY; CDR2 reads SYGVKD. The CDR3 nucleotides read TGTGCCGTCAGGACGGGGGGTGAGCAGTTCTTC. Amino acid sequence: CAVRTGGEQFF.

This clone was seen once. V usage is TRBV25-1 and J usage is TRBJ2-3, with TRBD2 as a possible D gene (6 bases). The V gene's germline CDR1 is MGHDK and CDR2 SYGVNS. The length of the CDR3 is 12 residues. Between the trimmed V and J ends, which lost 10 bases and 3 bases, there was a span of 11 bases. CDR3 residues: CATGGGTDTQYF. The CDR3 DNA reads as TGTGCCACCGGGGGTGGAACAGATACGCAGTATTTT.

The chain recombines TRBV4-2 with TRBJ2-1; D call uncertain. Germline loops: CDR1 LGHNA, CDR2 YNFKEQ. The CDR3 contains 13 residues. V shed 3 bases and J shed 6 bases, with 9 bases lying between them. This chain's CDR3 is CASSHYGVNEQFF. In nucleotides, the CDR3 is TGTGCCAGCAGCCACTACGGAGTCAATGAGCAGTTCTTC.

The chain recombines TRBV5-6 with TRBJ1-1; D is ambiguous. The length of the CDR3 is 13 residues. Germline lookup yields CDR1 SGHDT and CDR2 YYEEEE. V lost 1 base to trimming and J lost 1 base, with 5 bases between them. CDR3 in amino acids: CASSLRTNTEAFF. In DNA form, the CDR3 reads TGTGCCAGCAGCTTGCGCACGAACACTGAAGCTTTCTTT.

V is TRBV28 and J is TRBJ2-5; tentatively, D is TRBD1 or TRBD2 (6 bases each). Germline V gene lookup returns CDR1 MDHEN and CDR2 SYDVKM. CDR3 length equals 13 residues. V lost 8 bases, J lost 5 bases, and 15 bases lay in between. CDR3 loop: CASRRGYGETQYF. The CDR3 DNA reads TGTGCCAGCCGGAGGGGGTACGGGGAGACCCAGTACTTC. Supplemented by reference TRBV28 and TRBJ2-5, the full variable domain reads DVKVTQSSRYLVKRTGEKVFLECVQDMDHENMFWYRQDPGLGLRLIYFSYDVKMKEKGDIPEGYSVSREKKERFSLILESASTNQTSMYLCASRRGYGETQYFGPGTRLLVL.

The chain has TRBV9 and TRBJ1-2, with no clear D. This CDR3 is built from 14 residues. The V gene's germline CDR1 is SGDLS and CDR2 YYNGEE. The V gene lost 4 bases and the J gene lost 6 bases, with 16 bases spanning the gap. The CDR3 region is CASSLSVATDGYTF. CDR3 nucleotide sequence: TGTGCCAGCAGCTTATCCGTGGCAACGGATGGCTACACCTTC.

This chain connects TRBV25-1 to TRBJ2-7, with 10 bases matching TRBD2. The CDR3 sequence is 14 residues long. Trimming removed 7 bases from V and 2 bases from J; junction bases left unmatched: 5. Germline V gene lookup returns CDR1 MGHDK and CDR2 SYGVNS. The CDR3 protein is CASIPGLATYEQYF. Written as DNA, the CDR3 is TGTGCCAGCATACCGGGACTAGCGACCTACGAGCAGTACTTC.

This chain joins TRBV13 and TRBJ2-7; TRBD2 might be the D (5 bases). This CDR3 contains 14 residues. Germline V gene sequence: CDR1 PRHDT, CDR2 FYEKMQ (reference sequence). V was pared by 3 bases and J by 0 bases, with 9 bases between. CDR3 loop: CASSLSGTSYEQYF. The CDR3 DNA is TGTGCCAGCAGCTTGAGCGGAACCTCCTACGAGCAGTACTTC.

The V call is TRBV28, the J call TRBJ2-2, with a tentative D call TRBD2 (5 bases). Germline assignment: CDR1 MDHEN and CDR2 SYDVKM. The CDR3 is made up of 13 amino acids. Deletions cut 8 bases from V and 6 bases from J, with 13 bases between. Here the CDR3 DNA reads TGTGCCAGCGGAGAGGGTTGGGCCGGGGAGCTGTTTTTT. It codes for CASGEGWAGELFF.

This chain uses TRBV5-1 with TRBJ2-5; D remains unclear. The CDR3 has 16 residues. V shed 2 bases and J shed 5 bases, with 19 bases lying between them. Looked up from germline, CDR1 is SGHRS and CDR2 is YFSETQ. Written as DNA, the CDR3 is TGCGCCAGCAGCTTTTCTATCTCCAAAGTTGGGGAGACCCAGTACTTC. Encoded protein: CASSFSISKVGETQYF.

This chain uses TRBV5-1 with TRBJ2-5; 12 bases map to TRBD1. Unmatched junction bases numbered 2, after V lost 4 bases and J lost 1 base. This CDR3 is 15 amino acids long. Looked up from germline, CDR1 is SGHRS and CDR2 is YFSETQ. Here the CDR3 DNA reads TGCGCCAGCAGCCGGGGACAGGGGGCCCAAGAGACCCAGTACTTC. The encoded protein is CASSRGQGAQETQYF.

This chain joins TRBV15 and TRBJ1-3, with 7 bases aligning to TRBD1. The CDR3 spans 13 residues. Germline V CDR1 and CDR2: LNHNV, YYDKDF (reference sequence). V was clipped by 5 bases and J by 8 bases; unmatched bases: 6. CDR3 in amino acids: CATSETGQDTIYF. The CDR3 DNA is TGTGCCACCAGCGAAACCGGACAGGACACCATATATTTT.

The V gene is TRBV7-2, the J gene TRBJ1-3, with D possibly matching TRBD1 (5 bases). CDR3 length: 13 amino acids. Trimming took 4 bases from V and 4 from J, leaving 8 bases between them. Germline loops: CDR1 SGHTA, CDR2 FQGNSA. CDR3: CASSSGYGNTIYF. The CDR3 nucleotides are TGTGCCAGCAGCTCAGGGTACGGAAACACCATATATTTT.

This clone came up once. CDR3: CASSWGTSSVYGYTF. The CDR3 DNA sequence: TGTGCCAGCAGCTGGGGGACTTCATCAGTGTATGGCTACACCTTC. This chain joins TRBV5-8 and TRBJ1-2; D is perhaps TRBD1 (5 bases). From germline, CDR1 is SGHTS and CDR2 YDEGEE. The V end was cut by 3 bases, the J end by 5 bases, with 17 bases between. The CDR3 length is 15 residues.

The chain uses TRBV18 and TRBJ1-4; D might be TRBD1 (6 bases). The germline V and J ends were trimmed by 6 bases and 3 bases, with 14 bases remaining between them. The CDR3 sequence is 15 residues long. Germline V gene sequence: CDR1 KGHSH, CDR2 LQKENI. The CDR3 here is CASSPDRKSNEKLFF. The DNA for the CDR3 is TGTGCCAGCTCCCCCGACAGGAAATCTAATGAAAAACTGTTTTTT.

This chain connects TRBV5-4 to TRBJ1-6, with D possibly matching TRBD1 (6 bases). Trimming took 0 bases from V and 15 from J, leaving 13 bases between them. Germline lookup yields CDR1 SGHNT and CDR2 YYREEE (reference sequence). The CDR3 sequence is 13 residues long. The CDR3 loop is CASSLEGVGYLHF. Here the CDR3 DNA reads TGTGCCAGCAGCTTGGAGGGGGTGGGGTACCTCCACTTT.

The V gene is TRBV20-1, the J gene TRBJ2-7; D gene ambiguous. Germline CDR1 DFQATT, CDR2 SNEGSKA (reference sequence). With 4 bases removed from V and 0 bases from J, the gap between germline ends came to 4 bases. This CDR3 region has 11 residues. The CDR3 here is CSATLSYEQYF. CDR3 coding DNA: TGCAGTGCTACACTCTCCTACGAGCAGTACTTC.